These T cell receptor beta chains were read from a single sample in a study of OX40 agonist ivuxolimab in advanced cancers. Here immunoSEQ multiplex PCR was the method, and the copy in TCRdb shows in-frame clones only, minus some. The sample shows some 72,000 clones, 85% to 95% of them seen only once. Here the sequenced sample was CD4+ or CD8+ T cells sorted from blood, taken in a trial of the OX40 agonist ivuxolimab. These receptors originate from an adult with an advanced solid tumor such as melanoma, head and neck, liver or kidney cancer. CDR3s include the opening cysteine and the closing phenylalanine or tryptophan. The D gene is left open where the match is weak.

>.|TRBV4-3
CASSQATGDFPYNEQFF
>.|TRBV13
CASSPRTALYNSPLHF
>TRBD1|TRBV6-6
CASSSYRGTSSPLHF
>.|TRBV27
CASSFTGEAEQYF
>TRBD1|TRBV6-6
CASSYDPTGLTKQYF
>TRBD1|TRBV9
CASSGKTGAPNTEAFF
>.|TRBV11-3
CASSLAPLNEQFF
>TRBD1|TRBV19
CASREGQTNSPLHF
>TRBD1|TRBV6-1
CASSGAPLQGFGTEAFF
>.|TRBV9
CASSAAGGPGTGELFF
>.|TRBV25-1
CASSELVAKPSGNTIYF
>.|TRBV9
CASRGVNTEAFF
>TRBD1|TRBV9
CASSDNLVRQGDNEQFF
>TRBD2|TRBV10-2
CASSGGAADTQYF
>TRBD1|TRBV15
CATSEDRVNYGYTF
>.|TRBV5-1
CASSLAHSGNTEAFF
>.|TRBV27
CASSLGQSYEQYF
>.|TRBV7-9
CASSQPPLISYEQYF
>.|TRBV19
CASSAGQSYEQYF
>TRBD2|TRBV5-6
CASSGETSGGLYNEQFF
>TRBD1|TRBV13
CATNRGMNTEAFF
>.|TRBV6-1
CASSATEGRYNEKLFF
>.|TRBV6-5
CASRWTESYEQYF
>TRBD1|TRBV4-1
CASSQGQGGDQPQHF
>.|TRBV5-6
CASSFGTHYEQYF
>.|TRBV15
CATSPGRNTEAFF
>TRBD2|TRBV10-2
CASSAKSGGASTDTQYF
>TRBD2|TRBV7-9
CASSPPWGGQETQYF
>.|TRBV19
CASSIGQDHTGELFF
>.|TRBV6-6
CASSYASSYEQYF
>TRBD2|TRBV11-2
CASSLVPGGAVNEQFF